A selection of T cell receptor beta chains follows, all from one sample in a study of blood T cell repertoires in COVID-19. Produced via immunoSEQ multiplex PCR; TCRdb's table is partial and in-frame only. The table shows 200,000 or so clones, with around three quarters occurring only once. The sequencing input was peripheral blood. Every receptor here comes from a woman in her 70s with acute or convalescent COVID-19. Both conserved end residues are part of each CDR3. Fields, in order: J gene, V gene, D gene, clone size, CDR3 protein, CDR3 DNA. D genes are given only for firm matches. Some rows mark clone size as missing; the rest say once, few, many or name a class of expanded clone.

TRBJ2-2	TRBV10-1	TRBD2	many	CASSDPGLAGGTGELFF	TGCGCCAGCAGTGATCCGGGACTAGCGGGAGGTACCGGGGAGCTGTTTTTT
TRBJ1-2	TRBV28	-	-	CASSLREYGYTF	TGTGCCAGCAGTTTAAGGGAGTATGGCTACACCTTC
TRBJ2-5	TRBV3-1/TRBV3-2	-	-	CASSLQETQYF	TGTGCCAGCAGCTTACAAGAGACCCAGTACTTC
TRBJ1-6	TRBV30	-	-	CAWSLHREDSPLHF	TGTGCCTGGAGTCTACACCGGGAGGATTCACCCCTCCACTTT
TRBJ2-1	TRBV5-1	TRBD2	-	CASSSGLVSNEQFF	TGCGCCAGCAGCTCAGGACTAGTTAGCAATGAGCAGTTCTTC
TRBJ2-5	TRBV5-4	-	-	CASSLKAGRETQYF	TGTGCCAGCAGCCTCAAAGCGGGTAGAGAGACCCAGTACTTC
TRBJ2-3	TRBV9	TRBD2	-	CASAGGTWAGFDTQYF	TGTGCCAGCGCCGGGGGGACGTGGGCCGGGTTTGATACGCAGTATTTT
TRBJ1-6	TRBV27	-	-	CASSFMWWDKNNSPLHF	TGTGCCAGCAGTTTTATGTGGTGGGACAAGAATAATTCACCCCTCCACTTT
TRBJ2-7	TRBV5-4	-	-	CASSLGREQYF	TGTGCCAGCAGCTTGGGTCGCGAGCAGTACTTC
TRBJ1-2	TRBV6-5	-	-	CASSYQGMDYGYTF	TGTGCCAGCAGTTATCAGGGAATGGACTATGGCTACACCTTC
TRBJ2-7	TRBV7-9	-	-	CASSLGTNLYEQYF	TGTGCCAGCAGCTTGGGGACAAACTTATACGAGCAGTACTTC
TRBJ2-2	TRBV5-4	-	-	CASSTQRLTNTGELFF	TGTGCCAGCAGCACGCAGCGGCTAACGAACACCGGGGAGCTGTTTTTT
TRBJ2-1	TRBV5-1	TRBD1	-	CASTGQGGYNEQFF	TGCGCCAGCACGGGACAGGGGGGCTACAATGAGCAGTTCTTC
TRBJ2-1	TRBV11-3	TRBD2	once	CASSLSGSGRGVEQFF	TGTGCCAGCAGCTTAAGCGGCAGCGGGAGGGGGGTTGAGCAGTTCTTC
TRBJ2-2	TRBV5-4	-	-	CASSLSPGGIVGELFF	TGTGCCAGCAGCTTATCTCCAGGGGGGATCGTCGGGGAGCTGTTTTTT
TRBJ2-5	TRBV7-2	-	-	CASSGGKAQETQYF	TGTGCCAGCAGCGGAGGGAAGGCCCAAGAGACCCAGTACTTC
TRBJ2-1	TRBV6-5	TRBD2	once	CASSPGTSGYNEQFF	TGTGCCAGCAGCCCCGGGACTAGCGGCTACAATGAGCAGTTCTTC
TRBJ1-4	TRBV28	TRBD1	-	CASSWAGGPNEKLFF	TGTGCCAGCAGCTGGGCAGGGGGGCCAAATGAAAAACTGTTTTTT
TRBJ2-1	TRBV5-1	-	few	CASSLGAGYNEQFF	TGCGCCAGCAGCTTGGGAGCGGGCTACAATGAGCAGTTCTTC
TRBJ2-7	TRBV2	TRBD2	-	CASSEGSGGYEQYF	TGTGCCAGCAGTGAGGGTAGCGGGGGCTACGAGCAGTACTTC
TRBJ2-2	TRBV15	TRBD2	-	CATSRELAGEGGELFF	TGTGCCACCAGCAGAGAGTTAGCGGGAGAGGGCGGGGAGCTGTTTTTT
TRBJ2-1	TRBV14	TRBD1	-	CASSQFLGQGLHLGNEQFF	TGTGCCAGCAGCCAGTTTTTGGGACAGGGGCTTCATCTCGGCAATGAGCAGTTCTTC
TRBJ2-7	TRBV6-6	TRBD1	-	CASSFMTGSYEQYF	TGTGCCAGCAGTTTCATGACAGGGAGCTACGAGCAGTACTTC
TRBJ1-5	TRBV3-1/TRBV3-2	TRBD1	-	CASSPTGVGRQPQHF	TGTGCCAGCAGCCCGACAGGGGTTGGACGTCAGCCCCAGCATTTT
TRBJ1-5	TRBV18	TRBD1	-	CASSQGEVQPQHF	TGTGCCAGCTCCCAGGGGGAGGTTCAGCCCCAGCATTTT
TRBJ2-2	TRBV24-1	-	-	CATSPKNTGELFF	TGTGCCACCAGCCCAAAGAACACCGGGGAGCTGTTTTTT
TRBJ1-4	TRBV6-5	TRBD1	-	CASRDRGRGPKKLFF	TGTGCCAGCAGGGATCGAGGCAGGGGGCCGAAAAAACTGTTTTTT
TRBJ2-7	TRBV29-1	TRBD1	-	CSVEGDDRGYEQYF	TGCAGCGTTGAAGGAGACGACAGGGGCTACGAGCAGTACTTC
TRBJ2-5	TRBV21-1	-	-	CASSKSLAGVLYQETQYF	TGTGCCAGCAGCAAAAGTCTAGCGGGAGTTTTGTACCAAGAGACCCAGTACTTC
TRBJ2-1	TRBV5-1	TRBD2	-	CASSRRGGVTAFF	TGCGCCAGCAGCCGGCGGGGGGGCGTCACCGCGTTCTTC
TRBJ2-7	TRBV5-1	-	-	CASSLGGTSYEQYF	TGCGCCAGCAGCTTGGGCGGGACCAGCTACGAGCAGTACTTC
TRBJ2-1	TRBV11-2	TRBD2	-	CASSLPRSGREDEQFF	TGTGCCAGCAGCTTACCTCGGTCGGGGAGGGAGGATGAGCAGTTCTTC
TRBJ1-2	TRBV30	-	-	CAWTVLGEQAGGYTF	TGTGCCTGGACTGTGCTAGGCGAGCAGGCGGGTGGCTACACCTTC
TRBJ2-7	TRBV18	-	-	CASSRSGLLYEQYF	TGTGCCAGCTCCCGTAGCGGCCTATTATACGAGCAGTACTTC
TRBJ2-7	TRBV3-1/TRBV3-2	-	-	CASSQRGYEQYF	TGTGCCAGCAGCCAACGGGGTTACGAGCAGTACTTC
TRBJ2-1	TRBV5-4	-	-	CASSSLFTTSSNEQFF	TGTGCCAGCAGCTCACTCTTCACTACCAGCTCCAATGAGCAGTTCTTC
TRBJ2-7	TRBV27	-	-	CASSPASTYEQYF	TGTGCCAGCAGTCCCGCATCTACCTACGAGCAGTACTTC
TRBJ1-3	TRBV6-5	TRBD1	-	CASGTEGNTIYF	TGTGCCAGCGGGACAGAGGGGAACACCATATATTTT
TRBJ2-3	TRBV5-1	TRBD2	-	CASSLRGSGDTQYF	TGCGCCAGCAGCTTACGCGGGAGCGGAGATACGCAGTATTTT
TRBJ1-1	TRBV3-1/TRBV3-2	TRBD1	-	CASSGQGVTEAFF	TGTGCCAGCAGCGGACAGGGGGTCACTGAAGCTTTCTTT
TRBJ2-2	TRBV7-2	-	once	CASRSGSFGELFF	TGTGCCAGCAGATCCGGGAGCTTCGGGGAGCTGTTTTTT
TRBJ2-7	TRBV13	TRBD2	-	CASSKTSGLAGVTYEQYF	TGTGCCAGCAGCAAAACCTCGGGACTAGCGGGAGTGACCTACGAGCAGTACTTC